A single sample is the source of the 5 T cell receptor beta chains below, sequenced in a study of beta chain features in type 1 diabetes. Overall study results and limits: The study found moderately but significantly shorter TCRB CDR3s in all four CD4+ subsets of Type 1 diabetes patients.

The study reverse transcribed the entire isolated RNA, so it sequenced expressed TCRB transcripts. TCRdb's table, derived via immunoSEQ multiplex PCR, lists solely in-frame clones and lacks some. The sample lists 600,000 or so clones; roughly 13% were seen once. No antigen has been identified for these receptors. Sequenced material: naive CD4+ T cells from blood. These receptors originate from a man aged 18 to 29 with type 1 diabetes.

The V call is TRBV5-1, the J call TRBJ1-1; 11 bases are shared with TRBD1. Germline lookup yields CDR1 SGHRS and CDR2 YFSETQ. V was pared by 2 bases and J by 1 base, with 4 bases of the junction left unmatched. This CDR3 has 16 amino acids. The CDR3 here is CASSLQGQGANTEAFF. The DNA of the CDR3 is TGCGCCAGCAGCTTACAAGGACAGGGGGCGAACACTGAAGCTTTCTTT.

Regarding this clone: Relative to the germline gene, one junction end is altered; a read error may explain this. The CDR3 DNA is TGTGCTAGCAGCTTATCCCGACAGGGACGGGGGGAGACCCAGTACTTC. Translating gives CASSLSRQGRGETQYF. The gene calls are TRBV7-7 and TRBJ2-5; D perhaps matches TRBD1 (7 bases). This CDR3 region has 16 residues. Germline V gives CDR1 SSHAT, CDR2 FNYEAQ (reference sequence).

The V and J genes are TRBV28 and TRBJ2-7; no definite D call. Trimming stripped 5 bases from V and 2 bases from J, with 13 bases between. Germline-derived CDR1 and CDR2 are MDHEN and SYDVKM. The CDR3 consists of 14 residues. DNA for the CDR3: TGTGCCAGCAGTCTTCTAATATTCCCCTACGAGCAGTACTTC. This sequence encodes CASSLLIFPYEQYF.

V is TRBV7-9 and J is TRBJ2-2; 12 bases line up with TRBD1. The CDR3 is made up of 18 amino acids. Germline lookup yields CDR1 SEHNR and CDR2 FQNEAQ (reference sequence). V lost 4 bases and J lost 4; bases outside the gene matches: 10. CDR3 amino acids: CASSSRSGTGGSTGELFF. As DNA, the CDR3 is TGTGCCAGCAGCTCACGATCTGGGACAGGGGGCAGCACCGGGGAGCTGTTTTTT.

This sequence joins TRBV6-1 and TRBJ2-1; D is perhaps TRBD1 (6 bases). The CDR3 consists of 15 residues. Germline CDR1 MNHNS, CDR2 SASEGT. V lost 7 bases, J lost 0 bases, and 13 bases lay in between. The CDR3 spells CASTGQSGSYNEQFF. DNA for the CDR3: TGTGCCAGCACCGGACAGTCCGGCTCCTACAATGAGCAGTTCTTC.